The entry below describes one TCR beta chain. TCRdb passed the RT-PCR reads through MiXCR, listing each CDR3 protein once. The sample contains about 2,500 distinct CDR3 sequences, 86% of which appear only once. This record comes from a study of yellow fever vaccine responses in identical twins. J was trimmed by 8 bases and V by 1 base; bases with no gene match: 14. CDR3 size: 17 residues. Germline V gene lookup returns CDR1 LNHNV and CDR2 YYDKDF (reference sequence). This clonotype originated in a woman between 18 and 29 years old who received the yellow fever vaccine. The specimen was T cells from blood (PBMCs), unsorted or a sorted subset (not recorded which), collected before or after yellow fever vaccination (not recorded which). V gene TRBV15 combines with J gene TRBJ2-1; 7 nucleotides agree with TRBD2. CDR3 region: CATSRGVQAGVSDEQFF. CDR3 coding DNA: TGTGCCACCAGCAGAGGAGTGCAGGCGGGAGTTAGCGATGAGCAGTTCTTC.